One sample yielded the 6 T cell receptor beta chains listed below, sequenced in a study of T cells after yellow fever vaccination (dated by TCRdb to about 2019). Explained via the paper, the treatment or condition label denotes: live attenuated yellow fever vaccine strain. Library creation used 5' RACE. Sequencing relied on an Illumina HiSeq 2500. Using fastp at Q25 and MiXCR, TCRdb reprocessed the public reads and kept productive beta chains. Identical CDR3 protein sequences are pooled into one entry, listed with their most common genes and DNA. The sample table records 610,000 or so distinct CDR3 sequences; roughly an eighth of these occur just once. The leading ten clones occupy 14% to 15% of the sample. The sequenced sample was PBMCs, obtained on the day of the yellow fever booster vaccination. The receptor set was obtained from a young man who received the YFV17D yellow fever vaccine.

There are a few counts of this clonotype. The chain combines TRBV7-2 with TRBJ2-2; a possible D gene is TRBD2 (7 bases). Germline V CDR1 and CDR2: SGHTA, FQGNSA. CDR3 length equals 17 residues. The V gene lost 5 bases and the J gene lost 4 bases, with 20 bases spanning the gap. The CDR3 sequence: CASSPPGGGSITGELFF. As DNA, the CDR3 is TGTGCCAGCAGCCCTCCCGGGGGCGGGAGTATCACCGGGGAGCTGTTTTTT.

This clonotype was detected many times. The J gene is TRBJ2-3, the V gene TRBV5-1; 8 positions match TRBD1. The length of the CDR3 is 15 residues. Germline trimming cut 0 bases from V and 1 base from J; bases unmatched to any gene: 1. Germline V CDR1 and CDR2: SGHRS, YFSETQ. The CDR3 sequence: CASSLEGQGTDTQYF. As DNA, the CDR3 is TGCGCCAGCAGCTTGGAGGGACAGGGCACAGATACGCAGTATTTT.

This clonotype showed up many times. The gene calls are TRBV20-1 and TRBJ1-4; D uncertain. The CDR3 is made up of 14 amino acids. V was clipped by 1 base and J by 4 bases, with 10 bases between them. CDR1 is DFQATT, CDR2 SNEGSKA, per germline (reference sequence). The CDR3 here is CSARVDGLNEKLFF. The CDR3 DNA reads as TGCAGTGCTAGAGTGGACGGCCTTAATGAAAAACTGTTTTTT.

The chain carries TRBV27 and TRBJ1-2; D possibly corresponds to TRBD1 (5 bases). Germline values: CDR1 MNHEY, CDR2 SMNVEV (reference sequence). V was shortened by 5 bases and J by 2 bases, with 12 bases between the two germline ends. The CDR3 runs to 14 residues. The CDR3 region is CASSPYGGNYGYTF. The CDR3 DNA sequence: TGTGCCAGCAGTCCATACGGGGGGAACTATGGCTACACCTTC.

This clonotype was recorded a few times. V is TRBV19 and J is TRBJ1-5; 9 bases fit TRBD1. CDR3 length equals 17 residues. V gave up 7 bases and J gave up 1 base; unmatched junction bases: 11. CDR1 LNHDA and CDR2 SQIVND come from the germline V gene (reference sequence). The CDR3 spells CASTRSLGQGSNQPQHF. CDR3 coding DNA: TGTGCCAGTACCAGATCTTTGGGACAGGGAAGCAATCAGCCCCAGCATTTT.

This clonotype was counted only a few times. CDR3 amino acids: CASSPRGGARVDTEAFF. CDR3 sequence (DNA): TGTGCCAGCAGCCCCCGGGGGGGGGCGCGGGTCGACACTGAAGCTTTCTTT. The J gene is TRBJ1-1, the V gene TRBV9; tentatively, D is TRBD1 (6 bases). Between the trimmed V and J ends, which lost 4 bases and 3 bases, there was a span of 22 bases. The CDR3 contains 17 residues. Germline V gene sequence: CDR1 SGDLS, CDR2 YYNGEE.